This record covers a single TCR beta chain. Its antigen is unidentified. One entry per CDR3 protein, called by TCRdb with MiXCR from the RT-PCR reads. The sample has some 850,000 distinct CDR3 sequences; under 20% are singletons. This entry comes from a study of response to subunit inactivated influenza vaccine. Study results and caveats: It was the authors' suggestion that each seasonal influenza vaccination recruits few new T cells.

The source is a man aged 50-60 years who received an inactivated influenza vaccine. Sequenced material: PBMCs from blood, taken more than 4 days after vaccination.

As DNA, the CDR3 is TGTGCCAGCAGTTACCCGGGACTTAATTCACCCCTCCACTTT. Translation gives CASSYPGLNSPLHF. The rearrangement uses TRBV6-2 or TRBV6-3 and TRBJ1-6, with D possibly TRBD1 on 5 matching bases. The CDR3 runs to 14 residues. Germline values: CDR1 MNHEY, CDR2 SVGEGT. Trimming shortened V by 2 bases and J by 6 bases, and 8 bases separated the two germline ends.